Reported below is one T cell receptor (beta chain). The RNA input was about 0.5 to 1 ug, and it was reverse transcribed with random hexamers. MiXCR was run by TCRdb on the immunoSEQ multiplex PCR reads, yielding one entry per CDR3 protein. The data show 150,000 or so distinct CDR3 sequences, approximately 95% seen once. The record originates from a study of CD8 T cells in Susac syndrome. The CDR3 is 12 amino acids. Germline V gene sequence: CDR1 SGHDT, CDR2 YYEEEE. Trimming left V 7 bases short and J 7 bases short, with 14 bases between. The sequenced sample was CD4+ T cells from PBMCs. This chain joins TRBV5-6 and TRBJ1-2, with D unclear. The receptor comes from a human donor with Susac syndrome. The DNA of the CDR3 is TGTGCCAGCCGCGTGGCTATGAGTGGCTACACCTTC. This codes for CASRVAMSGYTF.